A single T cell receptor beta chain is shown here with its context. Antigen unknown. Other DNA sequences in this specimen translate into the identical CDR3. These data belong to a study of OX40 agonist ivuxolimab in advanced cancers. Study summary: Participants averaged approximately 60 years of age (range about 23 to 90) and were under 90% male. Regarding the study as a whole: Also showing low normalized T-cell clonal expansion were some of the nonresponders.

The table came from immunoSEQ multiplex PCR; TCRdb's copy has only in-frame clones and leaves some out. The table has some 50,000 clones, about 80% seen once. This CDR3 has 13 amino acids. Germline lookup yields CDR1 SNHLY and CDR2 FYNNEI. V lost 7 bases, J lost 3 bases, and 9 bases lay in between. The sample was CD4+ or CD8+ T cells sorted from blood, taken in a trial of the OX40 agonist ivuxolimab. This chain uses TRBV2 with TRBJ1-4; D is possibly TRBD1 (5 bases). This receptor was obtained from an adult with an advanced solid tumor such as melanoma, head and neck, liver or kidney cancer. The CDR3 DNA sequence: TGTGCCAGCAAGCAGGGACCTAATGAAAAACTGTTTTTT. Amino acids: CASKQGPNEKLFF.